This entry features one T cell receptor (beta chain) sequence. Its antigen is undetermined. Produced via immunoSEQ multiplex PCR; TCRdb's table is partial and in-frame only. The table records roughly 160,000 clones, under 95% of them present only once. This specimen belongs to a study of T cell responses to AZD1222 COVID-19 vaccine. Whole-study findings and limits: Repertoire collection took place solely once the T cell response had peaked. Baseline serology detected seropositivity in only six AZD1222 recipients.

Germline assignment: CDR1 SGHAT and CDR2 FQNNGV. Trimming left V 5 bases short and J 1 base short, with 11 bases between. The CDR3 is 14 amino acids. The sequencing here drew on peripheral blood, taken 28 days after the second AZD1222 dose. The receptor's source is an adult who received the AZD1222 COVID-19 vaccine. The rearrangement uses TRBV11-2 and TRBJ1-1; D call uncertain. CDR3 region: CASSLDPGNTEAFF. The CDR3 DNA reads TGTGCCAGCAGCCTCGATCCGGGGAACACTGAAGCTTTCTTT. Combining the CDR3 with reference TRBV11-2 and TRBJ1-1 gives the whole variable domain EAGVAQSPRYKIIEKRQSVAFWCNPISGHATLYWYQQILGQGPKLLIQFQNNGVVDDSQLPKDRFSAERLKGVDSTLKIQPAKLEDSAVYLCASSLDPGNTEAFFGQGTRLTVV.